The source of this T cell receptor beta chain is a study of post-analysis software for immune sequencing data. TCR beta libraries were prepared from cDNA with unique molecular identifiers. A single record per CDR3 protein comes from TCRdb applying MiXCR to the PCR reads. This table holds some 160,000 distinct CDR3 sequences, around 34% found once. Germline loops: CDR1 LNHNV, CDR2 YYDKDF (reference sequence). The CDR3 is 13 amino acids. The clonotype was recovered from a girl aged 5 to 17 with multiple sclerosis. The sequences come from blood, collected after autologous hematopoietic stem cell transplantation. The chain has TRBV15 and TRBJ2-4; possible D gene TRBD1, 6 bases. The J call is doubtful: the DNA matches TRBJ2-7 better. CDR3 protein: CATSSGRGYEQYF. CDR3 nucleotides: TGTGCCACCAGCTCTGGCAGGGGTTACGAGCAGTACTTC.